This passage covers 14 T cell receptor beta chains from one sample sequenced in a study of T cell responses to AZD1222 COVID-19 vaccine. Sequencing was performed with immunoSEQ multiplex PCR; in TCRdb, only in-frame clones are kept and a portion is missing. This table holds approximately 150,000 clones, roughly 93% found once. This specimen was peripheral blood, taken after recovery from COVID-19. Receptors originate from an adult who had recovered from COVID-19.

The rearrangement links TRBV2 to TRBJ1-4; D is ambiguous. Trimming took off 6 bases at V and 5 bases at J, with 10 bases between the two ends. There are 13 residues in the CDR3. CDR1 and CDR2 from the germline V gene are SNHLY and FYNNEI. DNA for the CDR3: TGTGCCAGCAGCGCTTACAGAAATGAAAAACTGTTTTTT. Protein sequence: CASSAYRNEKLFF. Combining the CDR3 with reference TRBV2 and TRBJ1-4 gives the whole variable domain EPEVTQTPSHQVTQMGQEVILRCVPISNHLYFYWYRQILGQKVEFLVSFYNNEISEKSEIFDDQFSVERPDGSNFTLKIRSTKLEDSAMYFCASSAYRNEKLFFGSGTQLSVL.

This clone was recorded once. This sequence joins TRBV11-2 and TRBJ2-5, with D possibly TRBD2 on 5 matching bases. This CDR3 comprises 13 residues. Trimming left V 5 bases short and J 0 bases short, with 7 bases between. Germline V gene sequence: CDR1 SGHAT, CDR2 FQNNGV. CDR3: CASSLGNQETQYF. DNA of the CDR3: TGTGCCAGCAGCCTCGGGAACCAAGAGACCCAGTACTTC.

V is TRBV3-1 (or the pseudogene TRBV3-2) and J is TRBJ2-1; TRBD2 matches 12 bases. Germline V lookup: CDR1 LGHDT, CDR2 YNNKEL (reference sequence). Trimming at V came to 1 base and at J to 7 bases, leaving 11 bases not matched to a gene. CDR3 length equals 18 residues. Here the CDR3 DNA reads TGTGCCAGCAGCCAAGTTGGGACTAGCGGGTCCAGGGCGAATGAGCAGTTCTTC. This gives the protein CASSQVGTSGSRANEQFF.

The chain has TRBV28 and TRBJ1-4; 7 bases map to TRBD1. Looked up from germline, CDR1 is MDHEN and CDR2 is SYDVKM. J was trimmed by 3 bases and V by 4 bases; bases with no gene match: 5. The CDR3 spans 15 residues. The chain's CDR3 is CASSWGQSSNEKLFF. In nucleotides, the CDR3 is TGTGCCAGCAGTTGGGGACAGAGTTCTAATGAAAAACTGTTTTTT.

The chain uses TRBV5-6 and TRBJ2-2; the match to TRBD1 covers 10 bases. The CDR3 covers 15 residues. Germline-derived CDR1 and CDR2 are SGHDT and YYEEEE. Trimming at V came to 4 bases and at J to 7 bases, leaving 7 bases not matched to a gene. CDR3 region: CASSPGTGAVGELFF. The CDR3 DNA sequence: TGTGCCAGCAGCCCCGGGACAGGGGCGGTCGGGGAGCTGTTTTTT.

The genes are TRBV4-1 and TRBJ1-2, with D perhaps matching TRBD1 (5 bases). Looked up from germline, CDR1 is MGHRA and CDR2 is YSYEKL. Trimming removed 0 bases at V and 5 bases at J, with 13 bases between. This CDR3 comprises 15 residues. CDR3 DNA sequence: TGCGCCAGCAGCCAAGAAGGGACGGAAACTTATGGCTACACCTTC. It specifies CASSQEGTETYGYTF.

The rearrangement joins TRBV30 to TRBJ2-7; 7 bases fit TRBD1. The CDR3 runs 12 residues. Germline-derived CDR1 and CDR2 are GTSNPN and SVGIG (reference sequence). With 7 bases clipped from V and 4 bases from J, the junction kept 7 bases outside the gene matches. This chain's CDR3 is CASADREYEQYF. CDR3 sequence (DNA): TGTGCCTCGGCAGACAGGGAGTACGAGCAGTACTTC.

The chain has TRBV7-9 and TRBJ2-5; 8 positions agree with TRBD2. Germline lookup yields CDR1 SEHNR and CDR2 FQNEAQ (reference sequence). The CDR3 covers 14 residues. Losses at the gene ends were 4 bases for V and 14 bases for J; bases not matched to a gene: 15. CDR3 sequence (DNA): TGTGCCAGCAGCTACAGTAATGTAGCGGGATGGGCTTACTTC. Amino acids: CASSYSNVAGWAYF.

This clone was found a few times. This chain uses TRBV5-1 with TRBJ2-7; D might be TRBD2 (6 bases). Germline V lookup: CDR1 SGHRS, CDR2 YFSETQ. The V and J ends lost 3 bases and 5 bases respectively, with 12 bases between them. There are 13 residues in the CDR3. The CDR3 loop reads CASSSPGGNEQYF. In DNA, the CDR3 is TGCGCCAGCAGCTCCCCCGGAGGGAACGAGCAGTACTTC.

This clone was recorded a few times. CDR3: CASSSSPRVGGGFGYTF. As DNA, the CDR3 is TGTGCCAGCAGTTCCTCCCCCCGGGTCGGCGGCGGGTTTGGCTACACCTTC. This rearrangement joins TRBV28 to TRBJ1-2; D is ambiguous. Germline V gene data show CDR1 as MDHEN and CDR2 as SYDVKM. Trimming left V 4 bases short and J 7 bases short, with 25 bases between. This CDR3 is built from 17 residues.

This clone was found once. The chain employs TRBV29-1 and TRBJ2-3, with TRBD2 identical over 8 bases. V was clipped by 6 bases and J by 1 base; unmatched bases: 6. From germline, CDR1 is SQVTM and CDR2 ANQGSEA. CDR3 size: 14 residues. In DNA form, the CDR3 reads TGCAGCGTCGGGACTAGGGGGGGCACAGATACGCAGTATTTT. This translates into CSVGTRGGTDTQYF.

CDR3 nucleotide sequence: TGTGCCAGCAGTCGGGACCCCCGGACCGACTATAGCTCCTACAATGAGCAGTTCTTC. Its translation is CASSRDPRTDYSSYNEQFF. This chain links TRBV7-3 with TRBJ2-1, with D possibly being TRBD1 or TRBD2 (5 bases each). The V gene's germline CDR1 is SGHTA and CDR2 FQGTGA. The ends were cut back, 6 bases at V and 0 bases at J, with 24 bases in the middle. The CDR3 consists of 19 residues.

The chain carries TRBV11-2 and TRBJ2-7, with D tentatively TRBD1 or TRBD2 (6 bases each). V was pared by 3 bases and J by 6 bases, with 15 bases between. In germline, CDR1 is SGHAT, CDR2 FQNNGV. This CDR3 comprises 14 residues. The CDR3 loop reads CASSFLGGRIEQYF. Here the CDR3 DNA reads TGTGCCAGCAGCTTCCTAGGGGGGAGGATCGAGCAGTACTTC.

V is TRBV9 and J is TRBJ1-3; D remains ambiguous. Germline V lookup: CDR1 SGDLS, CDR2 YYNGEE. The ends were cut back, 0 bases at V and 4 bases at J, with 11 bases in the middle. The CDR3 is 15 amino acids. This CDR3 is CASSVDQRKGNTIYF. The CDR3 nucleotides read TGTGCCAGCAGCGTAGATCAGCGAAAGGGAAACACCATATATTTT.